This T cell receptor beta chain was observed in a study of blood T cells in healthy people across ages. This clonotype was seen repeatedly, ten times or more. The use of a sample-barcoded 5' primer and a J-beta primer mix characterized a second PCR of roughly 6 to 12 cycles. One entry per CDR3 protein results from TCRdb running MiXCR on the 5' RACE reads. The sample has about 1,800,000 distinct CDR3 sequences; 28% are singletons. CDR3 size: 13 residues. The ends were cut back, 3 bases at V and 7 bases at J, with 13 bases in the middle. The sample consisted of blood. The chain uses TRBV12-3 or TRBV12-4 and TRBJ2-7, with D unresolved. The TCR originated in a woman aged 25 to 39 in good health. In DNA form, the CDR3 reads TGTGCCAGCAGTTTCGGGCCCTCAACGGAGCAGTACTTC. It yields the protein CASSFGPSTEQYF.